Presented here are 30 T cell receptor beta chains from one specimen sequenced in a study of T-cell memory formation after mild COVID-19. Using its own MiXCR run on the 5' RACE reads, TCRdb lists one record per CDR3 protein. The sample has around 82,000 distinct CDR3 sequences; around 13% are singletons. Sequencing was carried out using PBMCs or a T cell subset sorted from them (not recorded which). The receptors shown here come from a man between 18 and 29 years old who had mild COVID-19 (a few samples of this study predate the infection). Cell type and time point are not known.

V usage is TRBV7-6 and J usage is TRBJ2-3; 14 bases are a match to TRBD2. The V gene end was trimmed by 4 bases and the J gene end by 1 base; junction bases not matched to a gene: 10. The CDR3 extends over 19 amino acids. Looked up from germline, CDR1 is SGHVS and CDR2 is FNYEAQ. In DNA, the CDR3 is TGTGCCAGCAGCTCCCGCCTTGGGACTAGCGGGGGAGGCACAGATACGCAGTATTTT. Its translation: CASSSRLGTSGGGTDTQYF.

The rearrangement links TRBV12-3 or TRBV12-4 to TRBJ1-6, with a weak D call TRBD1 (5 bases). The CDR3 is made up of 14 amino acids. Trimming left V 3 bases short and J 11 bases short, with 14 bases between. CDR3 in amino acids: CASSFSQGGTPLHF. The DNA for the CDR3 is TGTGCCAGCAGTTTCAGTCAGGGCGGAACACCCCTCCACTTT.

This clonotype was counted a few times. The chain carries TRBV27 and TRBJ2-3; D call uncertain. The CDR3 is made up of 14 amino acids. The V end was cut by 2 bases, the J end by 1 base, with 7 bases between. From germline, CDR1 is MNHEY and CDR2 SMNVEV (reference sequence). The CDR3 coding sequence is TGTGCCAGCAGTTTAGGGCCGGGCACAGATACGCAGTATTTT. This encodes CASSLGPGTDTQYF.

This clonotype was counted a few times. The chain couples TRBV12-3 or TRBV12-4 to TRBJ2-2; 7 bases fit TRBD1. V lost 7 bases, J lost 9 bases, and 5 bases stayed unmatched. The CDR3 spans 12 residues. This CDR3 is CASNDRARELFF. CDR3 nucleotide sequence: TGTGCCAGCAACGACAGGGCTCGGGAGCTGTTTTTT.

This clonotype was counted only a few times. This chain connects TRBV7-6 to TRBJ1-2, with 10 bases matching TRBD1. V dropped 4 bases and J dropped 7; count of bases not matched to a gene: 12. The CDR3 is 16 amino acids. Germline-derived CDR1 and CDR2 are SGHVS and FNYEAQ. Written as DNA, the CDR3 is TGTGCCAGCAGCTCAATAGCCGGGACAGGGGTTCGTGGCTACACCTTC. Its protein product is CASSSIAGTGVRGYTF. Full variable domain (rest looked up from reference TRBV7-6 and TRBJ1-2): GAGVSQSPRYKVTKRGQDVALRCDPISGHVSLYWYRQALGQGPEFLTYFNYEAQQDKSGLPNDRFSAERPEGSISTLTIQRTEQRDSAMYRCASSSIAGTGVRGYTFGSGTRLTVV.

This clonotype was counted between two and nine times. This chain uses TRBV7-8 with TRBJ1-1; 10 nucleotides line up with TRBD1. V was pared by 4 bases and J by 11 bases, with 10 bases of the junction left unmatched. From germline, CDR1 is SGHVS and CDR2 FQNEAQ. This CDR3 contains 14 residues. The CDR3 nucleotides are TGTGCCAGCAGCTCCCGGGACAGGGGTGGTTTGGCTTTCTTT. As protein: CASSSRDRGGLAFF.

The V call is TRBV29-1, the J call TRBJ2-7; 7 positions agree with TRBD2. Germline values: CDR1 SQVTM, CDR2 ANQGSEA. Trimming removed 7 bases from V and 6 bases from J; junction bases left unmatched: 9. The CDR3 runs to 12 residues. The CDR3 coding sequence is TGCAGCGGGGAGGGGCTCCCCGGCGAGCAGTACTTC. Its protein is CSGEGLPGEQYF.

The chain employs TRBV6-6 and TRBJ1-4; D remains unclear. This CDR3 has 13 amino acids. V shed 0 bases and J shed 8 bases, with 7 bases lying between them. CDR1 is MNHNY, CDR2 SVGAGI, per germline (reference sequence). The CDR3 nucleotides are TGTGCCAGCAGTTACTCGGCCATAGAAAAACTGTTTTTT. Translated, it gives CASSYSAIEKLFF.

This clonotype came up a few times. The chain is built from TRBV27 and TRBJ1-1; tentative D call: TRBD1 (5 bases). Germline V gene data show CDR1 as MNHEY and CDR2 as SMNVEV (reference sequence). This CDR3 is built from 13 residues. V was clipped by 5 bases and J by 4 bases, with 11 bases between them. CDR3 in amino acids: CASSPGVSTEAFF. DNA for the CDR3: TGTGCCAGCAGTCCGGGGGTTTCCACTGAAGCTTTCTTT.

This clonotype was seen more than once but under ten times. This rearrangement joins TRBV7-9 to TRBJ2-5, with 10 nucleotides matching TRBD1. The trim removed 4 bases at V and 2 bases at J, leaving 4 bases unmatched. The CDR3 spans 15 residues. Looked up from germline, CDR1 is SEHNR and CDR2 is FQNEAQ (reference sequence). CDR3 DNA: TGTGCCAGCAGCTCGGGGACAGGGGAACAAGAGACCCAGTACTTC. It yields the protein CASSSGTGEQETQYF.

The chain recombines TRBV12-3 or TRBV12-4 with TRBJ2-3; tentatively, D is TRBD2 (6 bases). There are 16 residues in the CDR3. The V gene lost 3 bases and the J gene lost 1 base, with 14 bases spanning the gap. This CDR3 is CASSLEEGWGTDTQYF. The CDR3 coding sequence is TGTGCCAGCAGTTTGGAGGAGGGTTGGGGCACAGATACGCAGTATTTT.

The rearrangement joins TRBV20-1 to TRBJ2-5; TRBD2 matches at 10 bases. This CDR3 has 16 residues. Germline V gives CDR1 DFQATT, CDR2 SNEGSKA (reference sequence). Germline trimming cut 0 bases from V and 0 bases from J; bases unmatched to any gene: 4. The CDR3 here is CSARDLAGAYQETQYF. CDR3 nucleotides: TGCAGTGCTAGAGACCTAGCGGGGGCGTACCAAGAGACCCAGTACTTC.

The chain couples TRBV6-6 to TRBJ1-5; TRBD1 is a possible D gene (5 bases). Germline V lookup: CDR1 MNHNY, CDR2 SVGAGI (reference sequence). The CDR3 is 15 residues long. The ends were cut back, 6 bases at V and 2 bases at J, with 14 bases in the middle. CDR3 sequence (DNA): TGTGCCAGCAGCCCCTCCCCGGGGGGCAATCAGCCCCAGCATTTT. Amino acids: CASSPSPGGNQPQHF.

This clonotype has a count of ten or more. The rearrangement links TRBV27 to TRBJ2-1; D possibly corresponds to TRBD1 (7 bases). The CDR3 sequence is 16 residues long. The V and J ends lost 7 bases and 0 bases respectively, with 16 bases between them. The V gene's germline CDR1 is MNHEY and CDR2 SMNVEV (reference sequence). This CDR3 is CASTITGDFSYNEQFF. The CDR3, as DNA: TGTGCCAGCACCATCACAGGGGACTTCTCCTACAATGAGCAGTTCTTC.

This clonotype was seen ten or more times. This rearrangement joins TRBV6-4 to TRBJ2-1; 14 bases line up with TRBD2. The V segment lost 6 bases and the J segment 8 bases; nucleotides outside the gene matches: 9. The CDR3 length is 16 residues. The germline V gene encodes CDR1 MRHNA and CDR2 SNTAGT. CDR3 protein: CASSAGLAGGSDEQFF. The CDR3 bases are TGTGCCAGCAGCGCTGGACTAGCGGGGGGCAGTGATGAGCAGTTCTTC.

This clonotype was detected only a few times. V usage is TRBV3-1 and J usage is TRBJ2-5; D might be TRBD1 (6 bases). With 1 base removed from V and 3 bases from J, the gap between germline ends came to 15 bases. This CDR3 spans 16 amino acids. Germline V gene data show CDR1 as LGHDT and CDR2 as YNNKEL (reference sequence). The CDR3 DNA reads TGTGCCAGCAGCCAAGTAGTGGGCACAGGGAAAGAGACCCAGTACTTC. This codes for CASSQVVGTGKETQYF.

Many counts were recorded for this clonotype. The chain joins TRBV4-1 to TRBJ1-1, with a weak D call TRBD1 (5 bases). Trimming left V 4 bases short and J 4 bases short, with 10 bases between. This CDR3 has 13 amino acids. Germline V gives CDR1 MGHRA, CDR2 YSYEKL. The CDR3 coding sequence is TGCGCCAGCAGCCCGACGGGGGGCACTGAAGCTTTCTTT. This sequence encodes CASSPTGGTEAFF.

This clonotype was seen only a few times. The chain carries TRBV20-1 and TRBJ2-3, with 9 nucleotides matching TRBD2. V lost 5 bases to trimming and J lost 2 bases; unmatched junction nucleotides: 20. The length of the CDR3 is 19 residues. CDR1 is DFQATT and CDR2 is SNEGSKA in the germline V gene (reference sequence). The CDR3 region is CSAPPPGLASGGATDTQYF. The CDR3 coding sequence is TGCAGTGCTCCTCCCCCGGGACTAGCTTCAGGGGGTGCCACAGATACGCAGTATTTT.

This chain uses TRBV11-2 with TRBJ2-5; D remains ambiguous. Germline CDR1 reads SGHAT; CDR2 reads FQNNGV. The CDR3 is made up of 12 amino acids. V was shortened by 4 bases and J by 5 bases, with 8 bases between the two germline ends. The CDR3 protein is CASSSIRETQYF. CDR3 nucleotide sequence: TGTGCCAGCAGCTCGATTAGGGAGACCCAGTACTTC.

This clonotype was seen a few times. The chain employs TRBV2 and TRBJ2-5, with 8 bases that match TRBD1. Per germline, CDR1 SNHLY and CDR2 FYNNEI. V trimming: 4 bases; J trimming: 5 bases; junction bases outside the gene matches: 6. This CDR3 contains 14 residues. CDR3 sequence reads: CASSGQGAGETQYF. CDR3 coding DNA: TGTGCCAGCAGTGGTCAGGGGGCCGGGGAGACCCAGTACTTC.

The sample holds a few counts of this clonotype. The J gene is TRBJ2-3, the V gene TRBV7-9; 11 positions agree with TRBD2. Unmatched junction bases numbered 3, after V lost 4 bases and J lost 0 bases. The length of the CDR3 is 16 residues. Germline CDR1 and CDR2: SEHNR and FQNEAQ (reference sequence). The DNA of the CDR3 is TGTGCCAGCAGCTCCAGGACTAGCGGGAGCACAGATACGCAGTATTTT. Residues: CASSSRTSGSTDTQYF.

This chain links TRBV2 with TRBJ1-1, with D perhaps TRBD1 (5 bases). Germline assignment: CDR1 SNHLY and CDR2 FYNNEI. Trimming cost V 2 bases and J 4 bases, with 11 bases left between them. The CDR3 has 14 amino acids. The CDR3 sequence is CASSEPGQGTEAFF. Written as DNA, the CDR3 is TGTGCCAGCAGTGAACCAGGGCAGGGCACTGAAGCTTTCTTT.

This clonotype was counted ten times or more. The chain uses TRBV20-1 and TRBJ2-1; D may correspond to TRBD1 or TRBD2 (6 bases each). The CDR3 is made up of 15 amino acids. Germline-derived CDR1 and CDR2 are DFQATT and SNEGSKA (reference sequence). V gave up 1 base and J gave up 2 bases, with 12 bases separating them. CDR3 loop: CSARAEEGAYNEQFF. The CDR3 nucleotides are TGCAGTGCTAGAGCCGAGGAGGGGGCCTACAATGAGCAGTTCTTC.

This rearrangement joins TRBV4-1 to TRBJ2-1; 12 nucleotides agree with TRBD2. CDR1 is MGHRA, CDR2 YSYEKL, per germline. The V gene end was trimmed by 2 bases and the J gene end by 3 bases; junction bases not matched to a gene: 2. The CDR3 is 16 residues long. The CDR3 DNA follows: TGCGCCAGCAGCCAATGGACTAGCGGGGACTACAATGAGCAGTTCTTC. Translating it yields CASSQWTSGDYNEQFF.

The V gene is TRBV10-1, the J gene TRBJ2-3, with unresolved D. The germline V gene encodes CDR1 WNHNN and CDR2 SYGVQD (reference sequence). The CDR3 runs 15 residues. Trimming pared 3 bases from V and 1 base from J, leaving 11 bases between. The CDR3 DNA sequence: TGCGCCAGCAGTGATACAGCGACCCGCACAGATACGCAGTATTTT. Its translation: CASSDTATRTDTQYF.

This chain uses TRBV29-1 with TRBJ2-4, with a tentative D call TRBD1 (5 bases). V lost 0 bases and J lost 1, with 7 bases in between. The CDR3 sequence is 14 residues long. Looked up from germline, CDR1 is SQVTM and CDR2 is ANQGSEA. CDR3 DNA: TGCAGCGTTGAAGATCAGGGTGCCAAAAACATTCAGTACTTC. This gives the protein CSVEDQGAKNIQYF.

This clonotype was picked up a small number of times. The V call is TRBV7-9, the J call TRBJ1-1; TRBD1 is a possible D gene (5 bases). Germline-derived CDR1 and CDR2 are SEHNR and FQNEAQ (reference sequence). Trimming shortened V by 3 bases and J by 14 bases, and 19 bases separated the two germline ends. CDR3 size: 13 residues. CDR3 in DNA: TGTGCCAGCAGCTTTTCGGAAGGGGCGGGGCCCTTCTTT. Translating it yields CASSFSEGAGPFF.

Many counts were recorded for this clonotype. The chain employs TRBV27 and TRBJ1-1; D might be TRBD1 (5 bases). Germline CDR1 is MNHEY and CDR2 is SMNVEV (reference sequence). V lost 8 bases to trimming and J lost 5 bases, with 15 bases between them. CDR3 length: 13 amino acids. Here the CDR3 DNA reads TGTGCCAGCTGCACTCCGGGGGGAACTGAAGCTTTCTTT. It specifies CASCTPGGTEAFF.

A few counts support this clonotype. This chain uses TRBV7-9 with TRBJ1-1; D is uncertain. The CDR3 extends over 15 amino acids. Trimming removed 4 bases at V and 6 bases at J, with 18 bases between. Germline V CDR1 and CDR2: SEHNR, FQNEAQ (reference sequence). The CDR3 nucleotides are TGTGCCAGCAGCTACCAGACGTCGAGAGGAGCTGAAGCTTTCTTT. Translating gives CASSYQTSRGAEAFF. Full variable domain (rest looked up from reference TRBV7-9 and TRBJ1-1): DTGVSQNPRHKITKRGQNVTFRCDPISEHNRLYWYRQTLGQGPEFLTYFQNEAQLEKSRLLSDRFSAERPKGSFSTLEIQRTEQGDSAMYLCASSYQTSRGAEAFFGQGTRLTVV.

CDR3 coding DNA: TGTGCCAGCAGCCGGCGAACTAGCGGGGTCACAGATACGCAGTATTTT. This sequence encodes CASSRRTSGVTDTQYF. The gene calls are TRBV7-9 and TRBJ2-3; 10 positions match TRBD2. Losses at the gene ends were 5 bases for V and 2 bases for J; bases not matched to a gene: 7. Germline CDR1 is SEHNR and CDR2 is FQNEAQ (reference sequence). This CDR3 is 16 amino acids long.